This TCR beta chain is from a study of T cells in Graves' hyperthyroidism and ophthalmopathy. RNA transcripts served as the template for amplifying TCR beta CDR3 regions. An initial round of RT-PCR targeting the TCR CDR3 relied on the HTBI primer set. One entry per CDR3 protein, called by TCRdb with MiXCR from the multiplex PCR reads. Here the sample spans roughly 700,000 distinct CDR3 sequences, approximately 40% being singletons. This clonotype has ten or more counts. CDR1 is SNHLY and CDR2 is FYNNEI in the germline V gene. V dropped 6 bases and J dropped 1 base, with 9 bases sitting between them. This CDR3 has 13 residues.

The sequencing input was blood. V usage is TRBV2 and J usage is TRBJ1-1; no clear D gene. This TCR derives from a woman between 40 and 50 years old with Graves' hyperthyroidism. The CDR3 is CASSGEGNTEAFF. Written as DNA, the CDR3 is TGTGCCAGCAGCGGAGAGGGGAACACTGAAGCTTTCTTT. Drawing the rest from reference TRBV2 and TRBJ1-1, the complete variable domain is EPEVTQTPSHQVTQMGQEVILRCVPISNHLYFYWYRQILGQKVEFLVSFYNNEISEKSEIFDDQFSVERPDGSNFTLKIRSTKLEDSAMYFCASSGEGNTEAFFGQGTRLTVV.